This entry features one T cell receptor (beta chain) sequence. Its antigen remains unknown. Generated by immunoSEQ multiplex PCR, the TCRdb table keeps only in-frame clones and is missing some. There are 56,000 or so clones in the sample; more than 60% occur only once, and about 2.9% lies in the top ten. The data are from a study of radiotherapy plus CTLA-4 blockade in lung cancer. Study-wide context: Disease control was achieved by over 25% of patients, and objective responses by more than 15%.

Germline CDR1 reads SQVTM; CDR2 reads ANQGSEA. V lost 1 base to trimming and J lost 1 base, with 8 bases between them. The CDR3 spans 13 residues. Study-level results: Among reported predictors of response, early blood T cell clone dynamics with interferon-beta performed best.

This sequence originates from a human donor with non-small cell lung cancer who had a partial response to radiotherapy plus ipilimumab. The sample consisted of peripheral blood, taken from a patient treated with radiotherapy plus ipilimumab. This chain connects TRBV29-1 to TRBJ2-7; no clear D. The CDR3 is CSVEVGRSYEQYF. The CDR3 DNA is TGCAGCGTTGAAGTTGGCAGGTCCTACGAGCAGTACTTC.